Included here is one T cell receptor (beta chain) sequence, with context. To make TCR beta libraries, researchers used iRepertoire HTBI primers and Arm-PCR of CDR3 regions. TCRdb independently ran MiXCR on the multiplex PCR reads; one entry per CDR3 protein. The sample has a few hundred thousand distinct CDR3 sequences, around a quarter seen once. The data derive from a study of regulatory T cells in long-lasting Graves disease. Trimming stripped 3 bases from V and 4 bases from J, with 9 bases between. Germline loops: CDR1 KGHSH, CDR2 LQKENI. This CDR3 comprises 13 residues. Time point reported: persistent/refractory GD, antithyroid drugs over 5 years with positive TRAb. Extracted PBMC RNA gave rise to the TCR library.

Specimen: peripheral blood mononuclear cells (PBMCs), collected when the disease was refractory, from a patient treated with antithyroid drugs. The TCR comes from a female donor with Graves disease. V is TRBV18 and J is TRBJ1-1; possible D gene TRBD1, 5 bases. The CDR3 loop is CASSPIGATEAFF. The DNA of the CDR3 is TGTGCCAGCTCACCGATCGGGGCCACTGAAGCTTTCTTT.